The 12 T cell receptor beta chains listed next were all sequenced from one sample in a study of identical twins. Via MiXCR, TCRdb re-called the 5' RACE reads, giving one row per CDR3 protein. This table holds roughly 720,000 distinct CDR3 sequences, over 15% found once. This sample also belongs to another study, concerning T cells expressing NK-cell markers.

The sample consisted of PBMCs. These receptors were obtained from a woman aged 18-29 years in good health.

The V gene is TRBV7-9, the J gene TRBJ2-5; the match to TRBD1 covers 9 bases. With 6 bases clipped from V and 5 bases from J, the junction kept 13 bases outside the gene matches. Germline V gene sequence: CDR1 SEHNR, CDR2 FQNEAQ (reference sequence). There are 16 residues in the CDR3. Here the CDR3 reads CASRYTTGGFEETQYF. CDR3 in DNA: TGTGCCAGCAGATATACGACAGGGGGATTCGAGGAGACCCAGTACTTC.

CDR3 nucleotides: TGTGCCAGCAGAACCTGGGGGAGCGGGGGGCTTCACAATGAGCAGTTCTTC. It yields the protein CASRTWGSGGLHNEQFF. The chain has TRBV12-3 or TRBV12-4 and TRBJ2-1; 9 bases align to TRBD2. The junction had 14 bases not matched to a gene; V was cut back by 6 bases and J by 5 bases. The length of the CDR3 is 17 residues.

The chain combines TRBV12-3 or TRBV12-4 with TRBJ2-7, with 10 nucleotides matching TRBD2. After removal of 6 bases from V and 0 bases from J, the junction contained 5 bases not matched to a gene. CDR3 length: 15 amino acids. CDR3 sequence reads: CASSGSGRSSYEQYF. The CDR3 DNA is TGTGCCAGCAGCGGTAGCGGGAGGAGCTCCTACGAGCAGTACTTC.

This clonotype was picked up a small number of times. The chain has TRBV20-1 and TRBJ2-3; 8 nucleotides align to TRBD1. V lost 1 base to trimming and J lost 3 bases; unmatched junction nucleotides: 6. This CDR3 is 15 amino acids long. Germline CDR1 is DFQATT and CDR2 is SNEGSKA (reference sequence). CDR3 sequence (DNA): TGCAGTGCTAGAGTGGCAGGGGGCGCGACAGATACGCAGTATTTT. This translates into CSARVAGGATDTQYF.

This clonotype was observed a few times. The V gene is TRBV6-2 or TRBV6-3, the J gene TRBJ2-7, with D uncertain. The germline V gene encodes CDR1 MNHEY and CDR2 SVGEGT. The ends were cut back, 5 bases at V and 5 bases at J, with 7 bases in the middle. The CDR3 consists of 11 residues. The CDR3 nucleotides read TGTGCCAGCAGTGGTTCAAACGAGCAGTACTTC. The encoded protein is CASSGSNEQYF.

This clonotype was seen only a few times. The CDR3 sequence: CASSPTTSPPGEQFF. DNA for the CDR3: TGTGCCAGCAGTCCCACGACTAGCCCGCCGGGTGAGCAGTTCTTC. The chain couples TRBV27 to TRBJ2-1; 7 nucleotides agree with TRBD2. In germline, CDR1 is MNHEY, CDR2 SMNVEV (reference sequence). This CDR3 has 15 amino acids. J lost 9 bases, V lost 5 bases, and 13 bases had no gene match.

The chain carries TRBV29-1 and TRBJ2-2, with 9 positions matching TRBD2. Germline trimming cut 3 bases from V and 1 base from J; bases unmatched to any gene: 3. The CDR3 has 15 amino acids. The germline CDR1 and CDR2 sequences are SQVTM and ANQGSEA. The CDR3 here is CSVDEAGGNTGELFF. The CDR3 region has the DNA TGCAGCGTTGATGAAGCGGGGGGGAACACCGGGGAGCTGTTTTTT.

The chain has TRBV27 and TRBJ2-7; D could derive from TRBD1 or TRBD2 (5 bases each). The CDR3 length is 15 residues. The V end lost 4 bases, the J end lost 3 bases, and 16 bases lay between the germline ends. Germline V CDR1 and CDR2: MNHEY, SMNVEV (reference sequence). CDR3 residues: CASSWDGTGNYEQYF. CDR3 in DNA: TGTGCCAGCAGTTGGGACGGGACGGGGAACTACGAGCAGTACTTC.

The genes are TRBV7-2 and TRBJ2-5; TRBD2 matches at 9 bases. Germline V lookup: CDR1 SGHTA, CDR2 FQGNSA. The CDR3 length is 15 residues. J was trimmed by 5 bases and V by 3 bases; bases with no gene match: 7. This CDR3 reads CASSFSGRNLETQYF. CDR3 DNA: TGTGCCAGCAGCTTCAGCGGGAGGAATCTTGAGACCCAGTACTTC.

The chain carries TRBV7-2 and TRBJ2-2, with D possibly being TRBD2 (6 bases). Germline V gene sequence: CDR1 SGHTA, CDR2 FQGNSA. This CDR3 has 14 residues. With 5 bases removed from V and 7 bases from J, the gap between germline ends came to 14 bases. The CDR3 coding sequence is TGTGCCAGCAGCCCTCCGAGGGACTTCGGGGAGCTGTTTTTT. This gives the protein CASSPPRDFGELFF.

This clonotype was observed a handful of times. The chain joins TRBV2 to TRBJ1-1; D remains unclear. Germline CDR1 reads SNHLY; CDR2 reads FYNNEI. The ends were cut back, 4 bases at V and 1 base at J, with 16 bases in the middle. The CDR3 has 16 residues. The chain's CDR3 is CASSVAQRTQNTEAFF. CDR3 sequence (DNA): TGTGCCAGCAGTGTGGCACAGAGAACACAGAACACTGAAGCTTTCTTT.

In this sample, this clonotype turned up a few times. This sequence joins TRBV5-1 and TRBJ1-5, with D possibly matching TRBD1 (5 bases). Germline V gene data show CDR1 as SGHRS and CDR2 as YFSETQ. V was pared by 0 bases and J by 7 bases, with 11 bases between. CDR3 length: 14 residues. The CDR3 DNA follows: TGCGCCAGCAGCTTGGGGGGCTCGGGCCAGCCCCAGCATTTT. This codes for CASSLGGSGQPQHF. Together with reference TRBV5-1 and TRBJ1-5, the CDR3 gives the full variable domain: KAGVTQTPRYLIKTRGQQVTLSCSPISGHRSVSWYQQTPGQGLQFLFEYFSETQRNKGNFPGRFSGRQFSNSRSEMNVSTLELGDSALYLCASSLGGSGQPQHFGDGTRLSIL.